This section outlines one T cell receptor beta chain sequence together with its context. As yet, its antigen is unknown. This record comes from a study of OX40 agonist ivuxolimab in advanced cancers. Findings and limits, study-wide: Low normalized clonal expansion also occurred in some nonresponding patients.

Peripheral blood came from all dose cohorts at three timepoints. CDR1 and CDR2 (germline): SGHVS, FNYEAQ. V was pared by 1 base and J by 10 bases, with 8 bases of the junction left unmatched. CDR3 size: 15 residues. This table comes from immunoSEQ multiplex PCR, and its TCRdb copy is limited to in-frame clones, with some not included. The sample lists roughly 95,000 clones; over 75% were seen once. This material consisted of CD4+ or CD8+ T cells sorted from blood, taken in a trial of the OX40 agonist ivuxolimab. The source is an adult with an advanced solid tumor such as melanoma, head and neck, liver or kidney cancer. The rearrangement uses TRBV7-6 and TRBJ2-1; 9 nucleotides match TRBD2. The CDR3 here is CASSLGFAGGNEQFF. The CDR3, as DNA: TGTGCCAGCAGCTTAGGCTTTGCGGGAGGGAACGAGCAGTTCTTC. Drawing the rest from reference TRBV7-6 and TRBJ2-1, the complete variable domain is GAGVSQSPRYKVTKRGQDVALRCDPISGHVSLYWYRQALGQGPEFLTYFNYEAQQDKSGLPNDRFSAERPEGSISTLTIQRTEQRDSAMYRCASSLGFAGGNEQFFGPGTRLTVL.